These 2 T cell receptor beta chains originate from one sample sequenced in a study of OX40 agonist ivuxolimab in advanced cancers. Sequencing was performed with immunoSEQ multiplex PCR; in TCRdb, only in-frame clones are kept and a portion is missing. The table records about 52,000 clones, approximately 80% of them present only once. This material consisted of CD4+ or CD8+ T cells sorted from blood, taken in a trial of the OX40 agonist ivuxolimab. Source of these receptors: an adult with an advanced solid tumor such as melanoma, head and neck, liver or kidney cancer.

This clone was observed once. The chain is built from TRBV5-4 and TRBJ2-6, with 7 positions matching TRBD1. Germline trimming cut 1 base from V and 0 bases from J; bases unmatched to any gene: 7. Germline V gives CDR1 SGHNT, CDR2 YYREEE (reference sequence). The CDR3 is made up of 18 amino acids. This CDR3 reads CASSLRQGAFSGANVLTF. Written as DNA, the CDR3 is TGTGCCAGCAGCTTGCGACAGGGTGCCTTCTCTGGGGCCAACGTCCTGACTTTC.

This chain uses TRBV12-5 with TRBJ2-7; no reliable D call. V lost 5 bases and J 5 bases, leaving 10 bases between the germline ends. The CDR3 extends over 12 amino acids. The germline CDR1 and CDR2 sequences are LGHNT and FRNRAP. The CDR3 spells CASGKSWDEQYF. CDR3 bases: TGTGCTAGTGGTAAATCATGGGACGAGCAGTACTTC.